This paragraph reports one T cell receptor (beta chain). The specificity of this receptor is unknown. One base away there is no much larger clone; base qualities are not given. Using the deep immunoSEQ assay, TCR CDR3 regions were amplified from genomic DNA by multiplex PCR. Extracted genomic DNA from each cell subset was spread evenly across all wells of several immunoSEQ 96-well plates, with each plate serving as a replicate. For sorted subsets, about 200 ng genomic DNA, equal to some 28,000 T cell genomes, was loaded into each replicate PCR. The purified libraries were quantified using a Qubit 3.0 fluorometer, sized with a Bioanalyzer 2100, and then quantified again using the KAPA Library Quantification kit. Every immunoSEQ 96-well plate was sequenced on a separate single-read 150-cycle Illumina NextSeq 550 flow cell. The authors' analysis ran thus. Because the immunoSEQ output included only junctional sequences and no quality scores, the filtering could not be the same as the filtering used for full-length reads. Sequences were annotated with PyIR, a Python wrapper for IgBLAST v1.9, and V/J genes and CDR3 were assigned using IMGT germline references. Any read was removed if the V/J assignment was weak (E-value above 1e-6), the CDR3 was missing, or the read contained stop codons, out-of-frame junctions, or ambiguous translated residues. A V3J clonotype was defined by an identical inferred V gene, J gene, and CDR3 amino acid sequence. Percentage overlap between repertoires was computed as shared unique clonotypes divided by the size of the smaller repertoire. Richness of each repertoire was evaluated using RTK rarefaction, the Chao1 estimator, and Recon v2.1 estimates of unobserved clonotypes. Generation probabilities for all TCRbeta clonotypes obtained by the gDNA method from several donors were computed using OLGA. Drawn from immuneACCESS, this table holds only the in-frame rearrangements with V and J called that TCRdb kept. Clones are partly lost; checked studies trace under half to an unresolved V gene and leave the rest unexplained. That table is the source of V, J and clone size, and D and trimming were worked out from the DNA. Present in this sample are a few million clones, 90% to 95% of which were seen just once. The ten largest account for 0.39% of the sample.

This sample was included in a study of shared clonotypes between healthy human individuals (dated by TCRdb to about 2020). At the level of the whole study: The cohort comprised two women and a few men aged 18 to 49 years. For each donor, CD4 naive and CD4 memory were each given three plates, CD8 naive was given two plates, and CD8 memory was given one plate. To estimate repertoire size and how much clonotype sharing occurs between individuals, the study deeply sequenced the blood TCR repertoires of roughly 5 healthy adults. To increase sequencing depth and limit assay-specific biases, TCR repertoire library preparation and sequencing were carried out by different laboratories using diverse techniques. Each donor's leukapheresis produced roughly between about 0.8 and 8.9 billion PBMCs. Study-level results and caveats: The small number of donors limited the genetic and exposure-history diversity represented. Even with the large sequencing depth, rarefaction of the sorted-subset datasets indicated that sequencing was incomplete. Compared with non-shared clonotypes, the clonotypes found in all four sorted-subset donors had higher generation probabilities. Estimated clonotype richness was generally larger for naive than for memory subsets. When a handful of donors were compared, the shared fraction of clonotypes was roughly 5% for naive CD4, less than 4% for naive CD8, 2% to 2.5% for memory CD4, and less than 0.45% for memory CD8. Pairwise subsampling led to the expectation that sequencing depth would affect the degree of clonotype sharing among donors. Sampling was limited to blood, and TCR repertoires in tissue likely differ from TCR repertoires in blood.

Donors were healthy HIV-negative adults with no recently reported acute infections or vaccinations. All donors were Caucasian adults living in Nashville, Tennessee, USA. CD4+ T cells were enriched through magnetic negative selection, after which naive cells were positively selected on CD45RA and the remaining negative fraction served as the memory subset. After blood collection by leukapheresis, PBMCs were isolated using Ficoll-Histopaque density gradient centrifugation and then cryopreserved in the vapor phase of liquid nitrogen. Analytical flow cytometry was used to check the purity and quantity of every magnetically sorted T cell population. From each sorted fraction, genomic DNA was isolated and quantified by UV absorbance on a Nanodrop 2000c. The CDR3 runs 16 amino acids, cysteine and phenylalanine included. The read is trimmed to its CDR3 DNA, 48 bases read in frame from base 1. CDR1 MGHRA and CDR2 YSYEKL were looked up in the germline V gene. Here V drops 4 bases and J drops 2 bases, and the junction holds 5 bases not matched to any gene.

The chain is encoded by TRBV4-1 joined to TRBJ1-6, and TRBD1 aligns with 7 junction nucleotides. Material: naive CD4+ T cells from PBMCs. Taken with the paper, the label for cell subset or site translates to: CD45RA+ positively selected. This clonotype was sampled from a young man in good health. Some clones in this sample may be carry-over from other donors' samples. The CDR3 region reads CASSPRQGAYNSPLHF. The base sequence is TGCGCCAGCAGCCCCAGACAGGGAGCCTATAATTCACCCCTCCACTTT.